A selection of T cell receptor beta chains follows, all from one sample in a study of PD-1 blockade in classical Hodgkin lymphoma. The protocol was immunoSEQ multiplex PCR, while the TCRdb copy is restricted to in-frame clones and leaves out a portion. The data hold over 35,000 clones, with about 90% observed a single time. This material consisted of peripheral blood mononuclear cells (PBMCs), taken at baseline. These receptors all come from a human donor with classical Hodgkin lymphoma. The CDR3 runs from the conserved cysteine through the conserved F or W. The order of the fields is J gene, V gene, D gene, clone size, CDR3 DNA, CDR3 protein. A D gene is named only where the DNA matches it firmly. Only some rows state a clone size, as once, few, many or a class for expanded clones.

TRBJ2-1	TRBV18	TRBD2	once	TGTGCCAGCTCACCACCGGGGATAGCGGGGGGGCGCGGCAATGAGCAGTTCTTC	CASSPPGIAGGRGNEQFF
TRBJ2-1	TRBV6-6	TRBD2	.	TGTGCCAGCAGGACACTAGCGGGGGGTTACAATGAGCAGTTCTTC	CASRTLAGGYNEQFF
TRBJ1-3	TRBV21-1	.	.	TGTGCCAGCAGCAAATGGGGGGCAGCCGGAAACACCATATATTTT	CASSKWGAAGNTIYF
TRBJ1-2	TRBV7-2	TRBD1	.	TGTGCCAGCAGCTTAGGGGACAGGCGTATCTATGGCTACACCTTC	CASSLGDRRIYGYTF
TRBJ2-3	TRBV13	.	.	TGTGCCAGCAGCATCACAGATACGCAGTATTTT	CASSITDTQYF
TRBJ2-1	TRBV10-3	TRBD2	.	TGTGCCATCAGTGAGAGACCTCGGGCTAGCGGGAGTGATGAGCAGTTCTTC	CAISERPRASGSDEQFF
TRBJ2-7	TRBV5-1	TRBD1	few	TGCGCCAGCAGGGGAGGGACAGGGGGCTTGGTCTACGAGCAGTACTTC	CASRGGTGGLVYEQYF
TRBJ1-5	TRBV5-1	.	.	TGCGCCAGCAGCAGAGGCGGGAGCAATCAGCCCCAGCATTTT	CASSRGGSNQPQHF
TRBJ2-5	TRBV10-2	TRBD2	.	TGCGCCAGCAGTACCCTAAGCGGGAGCGGAGAGACCCAGTACTTC	CASSTLSGSGETQYF
TRBJ1-4	TRBV6-5	.	.	TGTGCCAGCAGTTACGGTGCAACTAATGAAAAACTGTTTTTT	CASSYGATNEKLFF
TRBJ1-2	TRBV5-1	TRBD1	.	TGCGCCAGCAGCTTGGACAGGGGGGACTATGGCTACACCTTC	CASSLDRGDYGYTF
TRBJ2-1	TRBV11-2	TRBD2	.	TGTGCCAGCAGCCCCAGGGGTAGCGGGAACTACAATGAGCAGTTCTTC	CASSPRGSGNYNEQFF
TRBJ1-4	TRBV9	TRBD1	.	TGTGCCAGCAGCGTAGTCACAGGGGAAGGCGAAAAACTGTTTTTT	CASSVVTGEGEKLFF
TRBJ1-1	TRBV6-6	TRBD1	few	TGTGCCAGCAGTCAGGACAGGGGGACTGAAGCTTTCTTT	CASSQDRGTEAFF
TRBJ2-1	TRBV27	TRBD1	.	TGTGCCAGCAGTTTATTGGGACAGGGGTTTTTTAGCTCCTACAATGAGCAGTTCTTC	CASSLLGQGFFSSYNEQFF
TRBJ2-1	TRBV9	TRBD2	.	TGTGCCAGCAGCCCCGCTGGGGGGGTAAATGAGCAGTTCTTC	CASSPAGGVNEQFF
TRBJ2-2	TRBV4-1	TRBD1	.	TGCGCCAGCAGCCATTCCCCGGGACAGGGGGCGGCGGGGGAGCTGTTTTTT	CASSHSPGQGAAGELFF
TRBJ1-6	TRBV10-3	TRBD1	.	TGTGCCATCAGTGGGGACAGAGGTAATTCACCCCTCCACTTT	CAISGDRGNSPLHF
TRBJ1-1	TRBV5-4	.	.	TGTGCCAGCAGCTTCACAACCGGGACATTTGGCACTGAAGCTTTCTTT	CASSFTTGTFGTEAFF
TRBJ2-3	TRBV4-1	.	.	TGCGCCAGCAGCCAAGGGGGGGGGACACGAGCTAGCACAGATACGCAGTATTTT	CASSQGGGTRASTDTQYF
TRBJ2-2	TRBV7-8	TRBD2	.	TGTGCCAGCAGCCCATGGACTAGCGGGGGGGAGCTGTTTTTT	CASSPWTSGGELFF
TRBJ1-1	TRBV19	.	.	TGTGCCAGTAGTGCGTCCGTAGCGTCTGAAGCTTTCTTT	CASSASVASEAFF
TRBJ2-7	TRBV4-3	.	.	TGCGCCAGCAGCCAAGCTTCGGGATACGAGCAGTACTTC	CASSQASGYEQYF